Shown below are 15 T cell receptor beta chains from a single sample sequenced in a study of Ad26.COV2.S vaccination and SARS-CoV-2 variants. As for treatment: about 20 received Ad26.COV2.S at low or high dose, single or two shots; about 5 received placebo; per-sample allocation not given. Day 63 after the first injection of vaccine or placebo was the sampling time. Method: immunoSEQ multiplex PCR; TCRdb's copy keeps in-frame clones and lacks some. The sample carries about 680,000 clones, roughly 90% recorded once. Material: peripheral blood, obtained in a trial of Ad26.COV2.S vaccine versus placebo. The receptors were gathered from a person aged 18-60 years who received the Ad26.COV2.S COVID-19 vaccine or a placebo.

The genes are TRBV27 and TRBJ1-5, with a possible D match to TRBD1 (5 bases). Between the trimmed V and J ends, which lost 5 bases and 2 bases, there was a span of 10 bases. This CDR3 comprises 14 residues. Germline V lookup: CDR1 MNHEY, CDR2 SMNVEV (reference sequence). CDR3 residues: CASSNQGGNQPQHF. The CDR3 nucleotides read TGTGCCAGCAGTAACCAGGGCGGCAATCAGCCCCAGCATTTT.

The chain recombines TRBV5-4 with TRBJ1-2; weak D call: TRBD1 (5 bases). CDR1 and CDR2 from the germline V gene are SGHNT and YYREEE (reference sequence). This CDR3 is 13 amino acids long. The ends were cut back, 4 bases at V and 8 bases at J, with 15 bases in the middle. The CDR3 spells CASSTSGSPGYTF. As DNA, the CDR3 is TGTGCCAGCAGCACCTCAGGGAGCCCCGGCTACACCTTC.

J is TRBJ2-1 and V is TRBV6-5, with 8 bases identical to TRBD2. The CDR3 extends over 14 amino acids. CDR1 is MNHEY, CDR2 SVGAGI, per germline. V shed 0 bases and J 15 bases; nucleotides not matched to a gene: 10. This CDR3 is CASSYSRGDLGRFF. In DNA, the CDR3 is TGTGCCAGCAGTTACTCGCGGGGGGACCTAGGAAGGTTCTTC.

The V gene is TRBV3-1 (or the pseudogene TRBV3-2), the J gene TRBJ1-2; D may be TRBD1 (5 bases). V gave up 0 bases and J gave up 2 bases, with 7 bases separating them. Germline V gene data show CDR1 as LGHDT and CDR2 as YNNKEL (reference sequence). CDR3 length equals 14 residues. DNA for the CDR3: TGTGCCAGCAGCCAAGAATCAGGGAACTATGGCTACACCTTC. It encodes CASSQESGNYGYTF.

The CDR3 bases are TGCGCCAGCAGCTTAGACAATACTGATTCACCCCTCCACTTT. This encodes CASSLDNTDSPLHF. This rearrangement joins TRBV5-1 to TRBJ1-6; D not resolved. V was clipped by 2 bases and J by 8 bases, with 11 bases between them. From germline, CDR1 is SGHRS and CDR2 YFSETQ. The CDR3 spans 14 residues.

The rearrangement uses TRBV11-3 and TRBJ2-1; 10 positions match TRBD1. CDR1 is SGHNT and CDR2 is YENEEA in the germline V gene. The CDR3 spans 15 residues. The ends lost 4 bases at V and 7 bases at J; junction bases unmatched: 7. CDR3 in amino acids: CASSSRDRGPNEQFF. CDR3 bases: TGTGCCAGCAGCTCCCGGGACAGGGGCCCGAATGAGCAGTTCTTC.

A single count supports this clone. The rearrangement links TRBV5-1 to TRBJ2-7, with TRBD2 matching over 10 bases. The CDR3 totals 14 residues. The germline gives CDR1 SGHRS, CDR2 YFSETQ. Trimming removed 3 bases from V and 5 bases from J; junction bases left unmatched: 5. The CDR3 DNA reads TGCGCCAGCAGCTACCCTAGCGGGAGCCACGAGCAGTACTTC. It translates to CASSYPSGSHEQYF.

The chain couples TRBV5-1 to TRBJ2-7, with D hard to call. The CDR3 length is 14 residues. The germline V and J ends were trimmed by 4 bases and 3 bases, with 14 bases remaining between them. Germline loops: CDR1 SGHRS, CDR2 YFSETQ. Here the CDR3 reads CASSLDPAGYEQYF. The CDR3 DNA sequence: TGCGCCAGCAGCCTTGACCCTGCCGGCTACGAGCAGTACTTC. The complete variable domain, with remaining parts taken from reference TRBV5-1 and TRBJ2-7, reads KAGVTQTPRYLIKTRGQQVTLSCSPISGHRSVSWYQQTPGQGLQFLFEYFSETQRNKGNFPGRFSGRQFSNSRSEMNVSTLELGDSALYLCASSLDPAGYEQYFGPGTRLTVT.

This clone was recorded once. V gene TRBV24-1 combines with J gene TRBJ2-2, with 10 bases that match TRBD2. The ends lost 4 bases at V and 4 bases at J; junction bases unmatched: 8. The CDR3 runs to 17 residues. From germline, CDR1 is KGHDR and CDR2 SFDVKD. CDR3 in amino acids: CATSESSGSVGTGELFF. In nucleotides, the CDR3 is TGTGCCACCAGTGAATCTAGCGGGAGTGTGGGCACCGGGGAGCTGTTTTTT.

The J gene is TRBJ1-4, the V gene TRBV2; 9 bases are shared with TRBD1. Losses at the gene ends were 9 bases for V and 8 bases for J; bases not matched to a gene: 7. This CDR3 contains 13 residues. The germline CDR1 and CDR2 sequences are SNHLY and FYNNEI. The CDR3, as DNA: TGTGCCAGAGACACAGGGGGCCGAGAAAAACTGTTTTTT. Translation gives CARDTGGREKLFF. Full variable domain (outside the CDR3, taken from reference TRBV2 and TRBJ1-4): EPEVTQTPSHQVTQMGQEVILRCVPISNHLYFYWYRQILGQKVEFLVSFYNNEISEKSEIFDDQFSVERPDGSNFTLKIRSTKLEDSAMYFCARDTGGREKLFFGSGTQLSVL.

The chain carries TRBV7-9 and TRBJ2-3; either TRBD1 or TRBD2 may fit D (5 bases each). The V end lost 1 base, the J end lost 1 base, and 12 bases lay between the germline ends. The CDR3 is 16 amino acids. CDR1 and CDR2 (germline): SEHNR, FQNEAQ (reference sequence). The CDR3 loop is CASSLEGTDRTDTQYF. The CDR3 DNA sequence: TGTGCCAGCAGCTTAGAAGGGACGGACCGCACAGATACGCAGTATTTT. Using reference TRBV7-9 and TRBJ2-3 for the parts outside the CDR3, the full variable domain is DTGVSQNPRHKITKRGQNVTFRCDPISEHNRLYWYRQTLGQGPEFLTYFQNEAQLEKSRLLSDRFSAERPKGSFSTLEIQRTEQGDSAMYLCASSLEGTDRTDTQYFGPGTRLTVL.

V gene TRBV3-1 (or the pseudogene TRBV3-2) combines with J gene TRBJ1-2; D gene uncertain. V was shortened by 3 bases and J by 7 bases, with 12 bases between the two germline ends. The CDR3 loop spans 13 amino acids. The germline gives CDR1 LGHDT, CDR2 YNNKEL (reference sequence). The CDR3 nucleotides are TGTGCCAGCAGCCAGTATAAACTCGGTGGCTACACCTTC. It translates to CASSQYKLGGYTF.

The J gene is TRBJ1-1, the V gene TRBV6-5; no firm D call. Between the trimmed V and J ends, which lost 7 bases and 1 base, there was a span of 10 bases. The CDR3 has 13 amino acids. CDR1 and CDR2 from the germline V gene are MNHEY and SVGAGI. Written as DNA, the CDR3 is TGTGCCAGCACCTTGGACGGGAACACTGAAGCTTTCTTT. This codes for CASTLDGNTEAFF.

V is TRBV14 and J is TRBJ2-7; D possibly corresponds to TRBD1 (5 bases). Germline loops: CDR1 SGHDN, CDR2 FVKESK. The V end was cut by 2 bases, the J end by 2 bases, with 7 bases between. The CDR3 spans 13 residues. As DNA, the CDR3 is TGTGCCAGCAGCCAAAAGGACACCTACGAGCAGTACTTC. Protein sequence: CASSQKDTYEQYF.

The chain couples TRBV7-6 to TRBJ2-2, with a tentative D call TRBD1 (6 bases). V shed 5 bases and J shed 0 bases, with 13 bases lying between them. The CDR3 spans 16 residues. CDR1 and CDR2 from the germline V gene are SGHVS and FNYEAQ. The CDR3 spells CASSQTGTTNTGELFF. For the CDR3, the DNA is TGTGCCAGCAGCCAAACCGGGACAACGAACACCGGGGAGCTGTTTTTT.